This T cell receptor beta chain was recorded in a study of response to subunit inactivated influenza vaccine. Study-level points and caveats: The authors offered the suggestion that each seasonal influenza vaccination recruits few new T cells.

TCRdb re-analysed the RT-PCR reads in MiXCR, keeping a single row per CDR3 protein. Seen here are over 400,000 distinct CDR3 sequences, roughly 13% observed once, and the top ten hold approximately 14%. V lost 4 bases and J lost 4, with 11 bases in between. Per the germline V gene, CDR1 is LGHDT and CDR2 is YNNKEL (reference sequence). The CDR3 consists of 15 residues. Worth noting for this clonotype: No antigen is known for it.

The sequenced sample was PBMCs from blood, obtained roughly 46 days after vaccination. This TCR was sampled from a man in his fifties who received an inactivated influenza vaccine. This sequence joins TRBV3-1 and TRBJ2-6; D may be TRBD1 (6 bases). The CDR3 region is CASSPGAGGANVLTF. The CDR3 region has the DNA TGTGCCAGCAGCCCAGGGGCAGGGGGGGCCAACGTCCTGACTTTC.